This is a list of T cell receptor beta chains from one sample in a study of T cells in Graves' hyperthyroidism and ophthalmopathy. One entry per CDR3 protein results from TCRdb running MiXCR on the multiplex PCR reads. The table shows about 640,000 distinct CDR3 sequences, with less than 25% occurring only once. Material: blood. These receptors originate from a man aged 25-45 years with Graves' ophthalmopathy. CDR3s include the opening cysteine and the closing phenylalanine or tryptophan. The order of the fields is clone size, J gene, V gene, D gene, CDR3 DNA, CDR3 protein. D genes are given only for firm matches. Clone size appears in some rows only: once, few, many, or a class for an expanded clone.

>many|TRBJ1-3|TRBV2|NA
TGTGCCAGCAGTGAAGCGATAGGGTCATTCGGAAACACCATATATTTT
CASSEAIGSFGNTIYF
>few|TRBJ2-7|TRBV29-1|NA
TGCAGCGTTGGCAGAGACAGGCTGACCTCCTACGAGCAGTACTTC
CSVGRDRLTSYEQYF
>NA|TRBJ2-3|TRBV4-1|NA
TGCGCCAGCAGCCAAGGCCTTAGCACAGATACGCAGTATTTT
CASSQGLSTDTQYF
>few|TRBJ2-1|TRBV6-1|NA
TGTGCCAGCACCACTAAACAGGTCTACAATGAGCAGTTCTTC
CASTTKQVYNEQFF
>many|TRBJ1-4|TRBV28|TRBD1
TGTGCCAGCAGTTTAACAGGGGAGGATGAAAAACTGTTTTTT
CASSLTGEDEKLFF
>NA|TRBJ2-7|TRBV5-6|NA
TGTGCCAGCAGTCTGTTCCTGGACTACCTTGGCTACGAGCAGTACTTC
CASSLFLDYLGYEQYF
>few|TRBJ2-1|TRBV9|TRBD1
TGTGCCAGCAGCGCCCGACAGGGGACCTACAATGAGCAGTTCTTC
CASSARQGTYNEQFF
>NA|TRBJ2-4|TRBV7-9|NA
TGTGCCAGCAGCCCCACTTTTGTCGCAGTCAACATTCAGTACTTC
CASSPTFVAVNIQYF
>NA|TRBJ2-6|TRBV6-2/TRBV6-3|TRBD1
TGTGCCAGCAGTCGGGACAGGGTGATTTCTGGGGCCAACGTCCTGACTTTC
CASSRDRVISGANVLTF
>NA|TRBJ2-7|TRBV6-1|NA
TGTGCCAGCAGCTGGGGCCCGAGGGACGAGCAGTACTTC
CASSWGPRDEQYF
>many|TRBJ2-2|TRBV20-1|NA
TGCAGTGCTAGAGCCCGGGGGCAAAGGGAGCTGTTTTTT
CSARARGQRELFF
>few|TRBJ2-1|TRBV14|NA
TGTGCCAGCAGCCAAGGGACCATTTACAATGAGCAGTTCTTC
CASSQGTIYNEQFF
>NA|TRBJ2-1|TRBV6-1|TRBD2
TGTGCCAGCAGTGACTCTAGCCCCTGGCGGGAGGGCTACAATGAGCAGTTCTTC
CASSDSSPWREGYNEQFF
>NA|TRBJ2-7|TRBV7-8|NA
TGTGCCAGCAGCTTAGGGAGCAGGGCCCCCTACGAGCAGTACTTC
CASSLGSRAPYEQYF
>few|TRBJ2-1|TRBV28|NA
TGTGCCAGCAAGGGGAATCGTCGCCCCGACAATGAGCAGTTCTTC
CASKGNRRPDNEQFF
>many|TRBJ2-7|TRBV10-3|TRBD2
TGTGCCATCTCGGGGGAGGGCTACGAGCAGTACTTC
CAISGEGYEQYF
>many|TRBJ1-5|TRBV5-1|NA
TGCGCCAGCAGGGTGGGCGACAGTTCCAATCAGCCCCAGCATTTT
CASRVGDSSNQPQHF
>few|TRBJ2-7|TRBV28|NA
TGTGCCAGCCAAGGCCCCGACCTGAACCCTTACGAGCAGTACTTC
CASQGPDLNPYEQYF
>few|TRBJ1-2|TRBV7-9|NA
TGTGCCAGTAAAGCCGCGGGGGGGGACTATGGCTACACCTTC
CASKAAGGDYGYTF
>few|TRBJ1-2|TRBV28|NA
TGTGCCAGCAGTCCCAGACAGCCAAGTCTCTATGGCTACACCTTC
CASSPRQPSLYGYTF